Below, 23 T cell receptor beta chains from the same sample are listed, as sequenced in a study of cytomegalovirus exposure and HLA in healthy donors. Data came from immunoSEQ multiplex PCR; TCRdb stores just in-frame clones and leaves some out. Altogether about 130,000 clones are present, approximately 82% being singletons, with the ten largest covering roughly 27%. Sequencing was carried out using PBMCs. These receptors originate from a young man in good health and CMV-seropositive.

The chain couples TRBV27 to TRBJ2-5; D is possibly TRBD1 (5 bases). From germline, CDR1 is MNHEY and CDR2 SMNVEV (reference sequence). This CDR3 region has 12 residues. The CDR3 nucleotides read TGTGTCACAGGCCGTTACCAAGAGACCCAGTACTTC. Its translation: CVTGRYQETQYF.

The CDR3 DNA sequence: TGTGCCATCCTCACCGCCAACCGGGAGCGCACTGAAGCTTTCTTT. It is translated as CAILTANRERTEAFF. This chain connects TRBV2 to TRBJ1-1, with D hard to call. The germline gives CDR1 SNHLY, CDR2 FYNNEI. The CDR3 loop spans 15 amino acids. The V gene lost 10 bases and the J gene lost 4 bases, with 22 bases spanning the gap.

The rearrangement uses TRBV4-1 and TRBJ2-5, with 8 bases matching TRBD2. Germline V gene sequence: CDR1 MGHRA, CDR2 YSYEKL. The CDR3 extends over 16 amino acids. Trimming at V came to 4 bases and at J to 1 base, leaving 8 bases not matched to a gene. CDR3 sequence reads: CASSPEAAGAQETQYF. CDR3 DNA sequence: TGCGCCAGCAGCCCGGAGGCAGCGGGGGCCCAAGAGACCCAGTACTTC.

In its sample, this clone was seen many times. CDR3 in amino acids: CASSPETGFGEQYF. The CDR3 DNA reads TGCGCCAGCAGCCCAGAAACAGGGTTTGGCGAGCAGTACTTC. V is TRBV5-1 and J is TRBJ2-7; maybe TRBD1 (6 bases). Per germline, CDR1 SGHRS and CDR2 YFSETQ. Trimming pared 4 bases from V and 6 bases from J, leaving 17 bases between. This CDR3 has 14 amino acids.

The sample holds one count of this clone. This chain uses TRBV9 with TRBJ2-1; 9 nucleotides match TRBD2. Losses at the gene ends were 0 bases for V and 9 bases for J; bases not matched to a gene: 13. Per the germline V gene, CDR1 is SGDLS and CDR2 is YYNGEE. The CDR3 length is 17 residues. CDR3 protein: CASSVGDWGGRAIEQFF. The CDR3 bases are TGTGCCAGCAGCGTAGGGGATTGGGGCGGGAGGGCCATTGAGCAGTTCTTC.

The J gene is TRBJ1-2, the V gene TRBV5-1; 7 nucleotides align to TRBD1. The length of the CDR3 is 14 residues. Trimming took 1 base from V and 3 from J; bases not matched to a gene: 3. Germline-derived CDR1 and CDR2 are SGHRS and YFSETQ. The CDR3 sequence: CASSLTGADYGYTF. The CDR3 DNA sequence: TGCGCCAGCAGCTTGACAGGGGCGGACTATGGCTACACCTTC.

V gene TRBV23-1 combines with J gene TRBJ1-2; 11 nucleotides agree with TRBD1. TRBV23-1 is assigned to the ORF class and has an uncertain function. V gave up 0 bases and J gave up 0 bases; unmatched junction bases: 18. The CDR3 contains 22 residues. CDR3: CASSQSDGRGGDRGKSNYGYTF. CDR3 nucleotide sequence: TGCGCCAGCAGTCAATCGGACGGACGTGGGGGGGACAGGGGGAAGTCTAACTATGGCTACACCTTC.

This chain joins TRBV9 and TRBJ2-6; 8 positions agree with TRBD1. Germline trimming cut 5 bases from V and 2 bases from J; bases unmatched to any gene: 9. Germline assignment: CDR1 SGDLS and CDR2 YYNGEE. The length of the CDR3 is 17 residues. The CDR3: CASSPSWDRPGANVLTF. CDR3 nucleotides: TGTGCCAGCAGTCCTAGCTGGGACAGGCCTGGGGCCAACGTCCTGACTTTC. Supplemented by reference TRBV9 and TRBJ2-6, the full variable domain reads DSGVTQTPKHLITATGQRVTLRCSPRSGDLSVYWYQQSLDQGLQFLIQYYNGEERAKGNILERFSAQQFPDLHSELNLSSLELGDSALYFCASSPSWDRPGANVLTFGAGSRLTVL.

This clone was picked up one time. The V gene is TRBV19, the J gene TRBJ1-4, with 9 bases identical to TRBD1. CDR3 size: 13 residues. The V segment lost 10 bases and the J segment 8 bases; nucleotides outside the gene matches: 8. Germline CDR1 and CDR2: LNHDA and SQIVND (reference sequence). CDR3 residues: CATMDRGSEKLFF. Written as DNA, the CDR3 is TGTGCCACCATGGACAGGGGTTCGGAAAAACTGTTTTTT.

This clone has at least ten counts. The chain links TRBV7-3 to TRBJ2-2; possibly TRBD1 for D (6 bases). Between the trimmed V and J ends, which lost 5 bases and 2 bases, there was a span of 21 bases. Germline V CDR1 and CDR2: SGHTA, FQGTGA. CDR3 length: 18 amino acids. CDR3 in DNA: TGTGCCAGCAGCCCTCGGACAGCGTCACCAGTAAACACCGGGGAGCTGTTTTTT. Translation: CASSPRTASPVNTGELFF. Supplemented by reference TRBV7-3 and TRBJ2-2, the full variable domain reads GAGVSQTPSNKVTEKGKYVELRCDPISGHTALYWYRQSLGQGPEFLIYFQGTGAADDSGLPNDRFFAVRPEGSVSTLKIQRTERGDSAVYLCASSPRTASPVNTGELFFGEGSRLTVL.

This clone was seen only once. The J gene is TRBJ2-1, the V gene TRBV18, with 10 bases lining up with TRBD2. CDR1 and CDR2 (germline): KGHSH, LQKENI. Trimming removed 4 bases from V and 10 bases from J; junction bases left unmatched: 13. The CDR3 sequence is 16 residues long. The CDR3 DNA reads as TGTGCCAGCTCACGGGTAGCGGGAGGCCGGGGGGTGGAGCAGTTCTTC. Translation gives CASSRVAGGRGVEQFF.

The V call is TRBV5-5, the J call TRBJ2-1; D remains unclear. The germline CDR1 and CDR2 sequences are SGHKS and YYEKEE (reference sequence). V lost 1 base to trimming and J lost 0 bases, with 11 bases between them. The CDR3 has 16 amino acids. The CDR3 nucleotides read TGTGCCAGCAGCTTGTGGAGCTTGAGCTCCTACAATGAGCAGTTCTTC. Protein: CASSLWSLSSYNEQFF.

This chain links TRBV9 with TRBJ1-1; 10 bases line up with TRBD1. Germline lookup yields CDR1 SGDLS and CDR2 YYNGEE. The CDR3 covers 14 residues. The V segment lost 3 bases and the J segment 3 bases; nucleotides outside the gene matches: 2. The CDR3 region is CASSETGGHTEAFF. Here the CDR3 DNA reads TGTGCCAGCAGCGAGACAGGGGGCCACACTGAAGCTTTCTTT.

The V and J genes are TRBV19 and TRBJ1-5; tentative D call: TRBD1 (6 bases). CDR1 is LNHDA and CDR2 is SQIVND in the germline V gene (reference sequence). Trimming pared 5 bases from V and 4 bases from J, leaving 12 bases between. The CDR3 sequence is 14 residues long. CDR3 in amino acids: CASSAGQLNQPQHF. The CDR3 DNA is TGTGCCAGTAGTGCAGGACAGCTTAATCAGCCCCAGCATTTT.

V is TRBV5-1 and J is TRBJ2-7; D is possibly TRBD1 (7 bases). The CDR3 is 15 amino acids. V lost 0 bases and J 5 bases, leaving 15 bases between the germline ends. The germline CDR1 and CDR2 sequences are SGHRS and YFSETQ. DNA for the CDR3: TGCGCCAGCAGCTTGGGTCCAGGGGGGTCCAACGAGCAGTACTTC. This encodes CASSLGPGGSNEQYF. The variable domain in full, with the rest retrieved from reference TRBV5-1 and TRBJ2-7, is KAGVTQTPRYLIKTRGQQVTLSCSPISGHRSVSWYQQTPGQGLQFLFEYFSETQRNKGNFPGRFSGRQFSNSRSEMNVSTLELGDSALYLCASSLGPGGSNEQYFGPGTRLTVT.

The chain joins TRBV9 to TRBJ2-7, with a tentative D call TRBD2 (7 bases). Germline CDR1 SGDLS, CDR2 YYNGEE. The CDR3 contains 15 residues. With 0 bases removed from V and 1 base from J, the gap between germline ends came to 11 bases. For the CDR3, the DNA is TGTGCCAGCAGCGTAGCGGGGGGCACGTCCTACGAGCAGTACTTC. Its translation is CASSVAGGTSYEQYF.

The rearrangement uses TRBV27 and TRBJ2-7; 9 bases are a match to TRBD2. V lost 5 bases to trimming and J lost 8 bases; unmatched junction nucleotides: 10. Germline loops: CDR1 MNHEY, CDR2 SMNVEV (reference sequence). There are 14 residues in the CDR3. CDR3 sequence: CASSTLAGKSQQYF. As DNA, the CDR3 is TGTGCCAGCAGTACACTAGCGGGCAAATCTCAGCAGTACTTC.

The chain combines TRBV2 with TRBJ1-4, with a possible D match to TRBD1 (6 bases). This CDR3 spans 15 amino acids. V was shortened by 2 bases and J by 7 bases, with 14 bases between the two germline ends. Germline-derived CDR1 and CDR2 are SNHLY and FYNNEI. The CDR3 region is CASSENRVGSEKLFF. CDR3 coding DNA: TGTGCCAGCAGTGAAAACAGGGTAGGAAGTGAAAAACTGTTTTTT. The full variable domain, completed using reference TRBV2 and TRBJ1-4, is EPEVTQTPSHQVTQMGQEVILRCVPISNHLYFYWYRQILGQKVEFLVSFYNNEISEKSEIFDDQFSVERPDGSNFTLKIRSTKLEDSAMYFCASSENRVGSEKLFFGSGTQLSVL.

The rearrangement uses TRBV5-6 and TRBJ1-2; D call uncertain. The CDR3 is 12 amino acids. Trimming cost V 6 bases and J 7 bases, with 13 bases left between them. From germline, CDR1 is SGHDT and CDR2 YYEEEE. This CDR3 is CASTEVRGGYTF. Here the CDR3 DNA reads TGTGCCAGCACCGAAGTCCGCGGTGGCTACACCTTC.

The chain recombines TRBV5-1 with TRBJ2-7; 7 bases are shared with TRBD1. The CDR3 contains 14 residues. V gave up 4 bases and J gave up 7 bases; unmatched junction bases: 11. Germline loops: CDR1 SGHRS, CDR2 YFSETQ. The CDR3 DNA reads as TGCGCCAGCAGCCCCGAGGGGGCAGGTCGGGAGCAGTACTTC. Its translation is CASSPEGAGREQYF.

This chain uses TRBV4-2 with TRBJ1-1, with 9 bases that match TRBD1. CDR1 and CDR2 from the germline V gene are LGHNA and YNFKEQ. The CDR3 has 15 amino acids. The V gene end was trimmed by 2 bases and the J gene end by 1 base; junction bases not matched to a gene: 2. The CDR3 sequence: CASSQPGQGNTEAFF. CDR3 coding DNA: TGTGCCAGCAGCCAACCGGGACAGGGGAACACTGAAGCTTTCTTT.

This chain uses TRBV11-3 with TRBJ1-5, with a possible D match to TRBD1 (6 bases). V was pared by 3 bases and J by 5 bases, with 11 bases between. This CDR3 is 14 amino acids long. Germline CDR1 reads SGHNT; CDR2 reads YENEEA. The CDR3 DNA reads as TGTGCCAGCAGCTTCGAAGAGGGGGATCAGCCCCAGCATTTT. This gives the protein CASSFEEGDQPQHF.

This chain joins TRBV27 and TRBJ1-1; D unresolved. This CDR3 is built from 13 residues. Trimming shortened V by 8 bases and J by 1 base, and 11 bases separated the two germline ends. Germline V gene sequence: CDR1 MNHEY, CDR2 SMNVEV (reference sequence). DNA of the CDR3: TGTGCCAGCTATACCGGAGGGAACACTGAAGCTTTCTTT. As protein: CASYTGGNTEAFF.